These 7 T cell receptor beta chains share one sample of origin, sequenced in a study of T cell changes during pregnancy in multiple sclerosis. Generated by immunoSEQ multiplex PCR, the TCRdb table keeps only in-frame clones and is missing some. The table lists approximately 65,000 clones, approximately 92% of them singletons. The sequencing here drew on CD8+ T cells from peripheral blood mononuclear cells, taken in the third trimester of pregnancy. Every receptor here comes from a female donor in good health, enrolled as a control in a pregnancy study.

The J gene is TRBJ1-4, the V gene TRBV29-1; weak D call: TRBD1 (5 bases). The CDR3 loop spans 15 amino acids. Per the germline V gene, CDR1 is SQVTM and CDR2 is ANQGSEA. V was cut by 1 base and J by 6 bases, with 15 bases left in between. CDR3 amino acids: CSVEVWGRGHEKLFF. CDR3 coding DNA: TGCAGCGTTGAAGTGTGGGGGAGGGGTCATGAAAAACTGTTTTTT. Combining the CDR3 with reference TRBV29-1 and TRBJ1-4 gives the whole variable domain SAVISQKPSRDICQRGTSLTIQCQVDSQVTMMFWYRQQPGQSLTLIATANQGSEATYESGFVIDKFPISRPNLTFSTLTVSNMSPEDSSIYLCSVEVWGRGHEKLFFGSGTQLSVL.

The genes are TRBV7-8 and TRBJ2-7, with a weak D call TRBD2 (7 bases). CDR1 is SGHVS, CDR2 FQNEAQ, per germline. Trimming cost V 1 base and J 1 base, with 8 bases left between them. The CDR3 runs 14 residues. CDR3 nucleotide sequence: TGTGCCAGCAGCTTAGAGGGGGGGTCCTACGAGCAGTACTTC. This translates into CASSLEGGSYEQYF.

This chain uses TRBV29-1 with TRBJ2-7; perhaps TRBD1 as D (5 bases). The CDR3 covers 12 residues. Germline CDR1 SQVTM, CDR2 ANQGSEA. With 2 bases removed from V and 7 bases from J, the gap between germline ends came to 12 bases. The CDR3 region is CSVEIQGLEQYF. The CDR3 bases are TGCAGCGTTGAAATTCAGGGTCTGGAGCAGTACTTC.

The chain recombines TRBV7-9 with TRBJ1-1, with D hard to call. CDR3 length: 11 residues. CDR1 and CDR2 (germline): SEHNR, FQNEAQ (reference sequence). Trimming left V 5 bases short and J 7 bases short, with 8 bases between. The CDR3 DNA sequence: TGTGCCAGCAGCCCCGGAGGTGAAGCTTTCTTT. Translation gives CASSPGGEAFF.

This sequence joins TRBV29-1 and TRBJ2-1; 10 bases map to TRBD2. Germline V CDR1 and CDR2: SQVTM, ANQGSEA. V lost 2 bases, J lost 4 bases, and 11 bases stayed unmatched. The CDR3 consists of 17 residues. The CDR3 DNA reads TGCAGCGTTGAATCCCCGTTAGCGGGGGGCCGGTACAATGAGCAGTTCTTC. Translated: CSVESPLAGGRYNEQFF.

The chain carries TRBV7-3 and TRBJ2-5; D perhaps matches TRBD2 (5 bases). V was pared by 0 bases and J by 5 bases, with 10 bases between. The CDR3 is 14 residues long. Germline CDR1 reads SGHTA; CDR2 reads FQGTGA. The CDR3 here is CASSLTPGGETQYF. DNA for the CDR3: TGTGCCAGCAGCTTAACACCAGGCGGGGAGACCCAGTACTTC.

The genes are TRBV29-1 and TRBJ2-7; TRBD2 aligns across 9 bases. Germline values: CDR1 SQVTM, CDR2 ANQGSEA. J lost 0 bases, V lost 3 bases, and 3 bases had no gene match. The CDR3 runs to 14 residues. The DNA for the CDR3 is TGCAGCGTTGATCTAGCGGGGAGCTCCTACGAGCAGTACTTC. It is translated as CSVDLAGSSYEQYF.